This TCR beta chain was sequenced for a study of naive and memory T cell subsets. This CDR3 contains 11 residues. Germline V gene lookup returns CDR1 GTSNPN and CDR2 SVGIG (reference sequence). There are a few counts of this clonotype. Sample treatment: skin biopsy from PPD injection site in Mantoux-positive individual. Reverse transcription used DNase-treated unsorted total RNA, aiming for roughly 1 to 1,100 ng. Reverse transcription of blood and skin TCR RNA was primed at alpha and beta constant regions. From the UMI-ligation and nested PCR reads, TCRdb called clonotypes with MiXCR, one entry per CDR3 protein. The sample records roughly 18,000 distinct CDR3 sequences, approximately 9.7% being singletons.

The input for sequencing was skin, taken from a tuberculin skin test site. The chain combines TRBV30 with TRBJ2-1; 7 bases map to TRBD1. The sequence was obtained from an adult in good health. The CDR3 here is CALGTVNEQFF. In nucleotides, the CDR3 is TGTGCGCTTGGGACAGTCAATGAGCAGTTCTTC.